Included here is one T cell receptor beta chain sequence, with context. What antigen it recognizes has not been identified. It has no much larger one-base neighbor in the sample; base qualities were not kept. CD8 naive samples were obtained by positive selection for CCR7 among CD45RO-negative cells, yielding a CD45RA+CCR7+ population from which TemRA cells were excluded. Healthy HIV-negative adults with no recently reported acute infections or vaccinations were included as donors. All donors were Caucasian adults living in Nashville, Tennessee, USA. Blood was obtained by leukapheresis, after which PBMCs were separated by Ficoll-Histopaque density gradient centrifugation and cryopreserved in liquid nitrogen vapor phase. Purity and quantity of every magnetically sorted T cell population were checked by analytical flow cytometry. Genomic DNA was isolated from every sorted fraction and measured by UV absorbance on a Nanodrop 2000c.

Using the deep immunoSEQ assay, TCR CDR3 regions were amplified from genomic DNA by multiplex PCR. Extracted genomic DNA from each cell subset was distributed evenly across all wells of several immunoSEQ 96-well plates, and each plate was treated as a replicate. For sorted subsets, about 0.2 ug genomic DNA, equal to tens of thousands of T cell genomes, was loaded into each replicate PCR. Purified libraries were quantified with a Qubit 3.0 fluorometer, sized on a Bioanalyzer 2100, and re-quantified with the KAPA Library Quantification kit. Each immunoSEQ 96-well plate was sequenced on its own single-read 150-cycle Illumina NextSeq 550 flow cell. The published analysis was carried out like this. Because the immunoSEQ output held only junctional sequences and lacked quality scores, the filtering could not match the filtering applied to full-length reads. Sequences were annotated with PyIR, a Python wrapper for IgBLAST v1.9, using IMGT germline references to assign V/J genes and CDR3. Reads were filtered out if the reads had weak V/J assignments (E-value above 1e-6), no CDR3, stop codons, out-of-frame junctions, or ambiguous translated residues. V3J clonotypes were defined as sequences sharing the same inferred V gene, J gene, and CDR3 amino acid sequence. To compute the percentage overlap between repertoires, the number of shared unique clonotypes was divided by the size of the smaller repertoire. Repertoire richness was assessed with RTK rarefaction, the Chao1 estimator, and Recon v2.1 estimates of unobserved clonotypes. Generation probabilities were computed with OLGA for all TCRbeta clonotypes obtained by the gDNA method from several donors. The table comes from immuneACCESS by way of TCRdb, which keeps in-frame sequences with V and J called. Part of the clones is missing from these tables; in studies checked, under half for an unresolved V gene and the rest for unknown reasons. D and trimming come from the DNA, and the V and J calls and clone size come from that table. The sample table records around 2,100,000 clones; about 95% of these occur just once. 0.95% to 1.5% of the sample belongs to the ten largest clones.

This sample stems from a study of shared clonotypes between healthy human individuals (dated by TCRdb to the early 2020s). In the study overall: Three men and a couple of women, aged 18 to 49 years, made up the cohort. For each donor, CD4 naive and CD4 memory were each run on three plates, CD8 naive on two plates, and CD8 memory on one plate. The study deeply sequenced blood TCR repertoires of about five healthy adults to estimate repertoire size and the extent of clonotype sharing between individuals. Different laboratories and diverse techniques were used to prepare libraries and sequence TCR repertoires, to increase sequencing depth and limit assay-specific biases. Between about 0.8 and 9.5 billion PBMCs per donor were obtained by leukapheresis. Broad study findings and their caveats: The small number of donors limited the genetic and exposure-history diversity represented. Sampling was restricted to blood, and TCR repertoires in tissue are likely to differ from TCR repertoires in blood. Compared with non-shared clonotypes, the clonotypes found in all four sorted-subset donors had higher generation probabilities. Naive subsets generally had larger estimated clonotype richness than memory subsets did. Even with the large sequencing depth, rarefaction of the sorted-subset datasets indicated that sequencing was incomplete. Sharing across several donors was observed for about 5% of naive CD4, about 3.2% of naive CD8, 2% to 2.5% of memory CD4, and around 0.42% of memory CD8 clonotypes. Pairwise subsampling indicated that sequencing depth was expected to affect the degree of clonotype sharing among donors.

The sequence was collected from a man in his late teens or twenties in good health. Sequencing was carried out using naive CD8+ T cells sorted from blood. The intended sense of this specimen's cell subset or site label: CD45RA+CCR7+.

The nucleotide sequence is given as TGTGCCAGCAGCTTGATTGAAGCAGATACGCAGTATTTT. Its product reads: CASSLIEADTQYF. Recombination linked TRBV5-6 to TRBJ2-3, with no confidently assigned D gene. Its CDR3 holds 13 amino acids, cysteine through phenylalanine. Of the read, only the CDR3 DNA is kept; its 39 bases are in frame from base 1. The junction carries 7 bases between V and J, which are trimmed by 1 base and 4 bases respectively. CDR1 and CDR2 (SGHDT, YYEEEE) derive from the germline V gene.